The T cell receptor beta chain under discussion was sequenced for a study of identical twins. Study conclusions and caveats: In beta out-of-frame sequences, the excess sharing between twins was weaker.

This clonotype was counted at least ten times. Its target is not known. TCRdb re-called the 5' RACE reads through MiXCR, storing one row per CDR3 protein. The sample yields around 250,000 distinct CDR3 sequences, 6% to 7% seen once. The CDR3 has 13 residues. Germline CDR1 is SEHNR and CDR2 is FQNEAQ (reference sequence). Trimming stripped 3 bases from V and 4 bases from J, with 9 bases between. The data also belong to a second study, concerning T cells expressing NK-cell markers. Turning to that study: In more than five donors, dominant CD3+CD56+NKG2C+ clonotypes ranked among the top 10 CD8+ clonotypes.

The sequenced material came from CD8+ T cells sorted from blood. The chain recombines TRBV7-9 with TRBJ2-5; D might be TRBD1 (5 bases). This sequence was found in a woman under 30 in good health. The CDR3 here is CASSFGQGETQYF. The CDR3 coding sequence is TGTGCCAGCAGCTTCGGACAAGGAGAGACCCAGTACTTC.